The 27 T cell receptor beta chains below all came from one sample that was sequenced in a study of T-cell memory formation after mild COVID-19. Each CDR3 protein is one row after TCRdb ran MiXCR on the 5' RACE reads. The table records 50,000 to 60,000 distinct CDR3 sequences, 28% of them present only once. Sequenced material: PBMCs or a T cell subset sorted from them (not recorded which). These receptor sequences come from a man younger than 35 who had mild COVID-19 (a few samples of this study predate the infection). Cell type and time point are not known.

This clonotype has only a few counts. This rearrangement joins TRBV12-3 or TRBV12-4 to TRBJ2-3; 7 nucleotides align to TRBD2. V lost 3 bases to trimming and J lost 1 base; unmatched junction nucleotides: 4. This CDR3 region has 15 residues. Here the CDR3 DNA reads TGTGCCAGCAGTTTCAGCGGGGACGGCACAGATACGCAGTATTTT. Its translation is CASSFSGDGTDTQYF.

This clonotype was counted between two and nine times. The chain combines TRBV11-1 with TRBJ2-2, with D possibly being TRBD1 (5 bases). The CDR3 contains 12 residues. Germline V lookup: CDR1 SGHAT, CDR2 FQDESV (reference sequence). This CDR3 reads CASQGNTGELFF. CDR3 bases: TGTGCAAGCCAGGGGAACACCGGGGAGCTGTTTTTT.

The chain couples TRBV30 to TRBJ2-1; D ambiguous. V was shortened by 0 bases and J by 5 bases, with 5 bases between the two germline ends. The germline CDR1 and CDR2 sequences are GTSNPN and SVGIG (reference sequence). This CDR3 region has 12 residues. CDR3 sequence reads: CAWSVLHNEQFF. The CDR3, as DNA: TGTGCCTGGAGTGTGCTCCACAATGAGCAGTTCTTC.

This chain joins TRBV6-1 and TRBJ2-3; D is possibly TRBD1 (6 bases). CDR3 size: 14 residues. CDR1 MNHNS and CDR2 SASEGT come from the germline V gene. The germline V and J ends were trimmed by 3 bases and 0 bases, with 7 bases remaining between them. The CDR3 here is CASSEGHSTDTQYF. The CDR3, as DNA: TGTGCCAGCAGTGAGGGACACAGCACAGATACGCAGTATTTT.

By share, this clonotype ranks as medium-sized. The CDR3 reads CASSVGTGGSYEQYF. CDR3 DNA: TGTGCCAGCAGCGTCGGGACAGGGGGCTCCTACGAGCAGTACTTC. This sequence joins TRBV9 and TRBJ2-7; 11 nucleotides line up with TRBD1. The CDR3 contains 15 residues. Trimming took 2 bases from V and 0 from J; bases not matched to a gene: 1. Germline loops: CDR1 SGDLS, CDR2 YYNGEE. Full variable domain (outside the CDR3, taken from reference TRBV9 and TRBJ2-7): DSGVTQTPKHLITATGQRVTLRCSPRSGDLSVYWYQQSLDQGLQFLIQYYNGEERAKGNILERFSAQQFPDLHSELNLSSLELGDSALYFCASSVGTGGSYEQYFGPGTRLTVT.

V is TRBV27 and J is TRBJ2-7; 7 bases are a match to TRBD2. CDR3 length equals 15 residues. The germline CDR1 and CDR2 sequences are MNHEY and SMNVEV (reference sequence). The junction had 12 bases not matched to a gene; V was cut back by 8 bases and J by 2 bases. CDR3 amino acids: CASSAGPAGTYEQYV. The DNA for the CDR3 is TGTGCCAGCTCGGCCGGGCCAGCGGGAACCTACGAGCAGTACGTC.

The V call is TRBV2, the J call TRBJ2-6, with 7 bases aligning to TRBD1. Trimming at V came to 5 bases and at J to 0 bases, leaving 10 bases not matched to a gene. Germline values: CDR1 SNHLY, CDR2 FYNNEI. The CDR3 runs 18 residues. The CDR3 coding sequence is TGTGCCAGCAGTTACCGGGACAGTGCTGTCTCTGGGGCCAACGTCCTGACTTTC. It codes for CASSYRDSAVSGANVLTF.

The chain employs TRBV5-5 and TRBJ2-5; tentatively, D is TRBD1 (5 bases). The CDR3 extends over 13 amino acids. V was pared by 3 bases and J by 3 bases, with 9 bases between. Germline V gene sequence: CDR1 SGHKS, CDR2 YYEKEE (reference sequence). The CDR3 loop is CASSSDTEETQYF. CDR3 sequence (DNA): TGTGCCAGCAGCTCGGACACCGAAGAGACCCAGTACTTC. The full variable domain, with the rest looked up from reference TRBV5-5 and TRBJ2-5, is DAGVTQSPTHLIKTRGQQVTLRCSPISGHKSVSWYQQVLGQGPQFIFQYYEKEERGRGNFPDRFSARQFPNYSSELNVNALLLGDSALYLCASSSDTEETQYFGPGTRLLVL.

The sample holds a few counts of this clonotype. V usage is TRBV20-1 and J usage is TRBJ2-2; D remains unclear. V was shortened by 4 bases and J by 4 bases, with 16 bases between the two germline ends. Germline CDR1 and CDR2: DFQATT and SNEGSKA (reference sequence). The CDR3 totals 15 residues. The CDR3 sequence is CSATTSTVGTGELFF. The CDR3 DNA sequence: TGCAGTGCTACAACGTCCACCGTGGGCACCGGGGAGCTGTTTTTT.

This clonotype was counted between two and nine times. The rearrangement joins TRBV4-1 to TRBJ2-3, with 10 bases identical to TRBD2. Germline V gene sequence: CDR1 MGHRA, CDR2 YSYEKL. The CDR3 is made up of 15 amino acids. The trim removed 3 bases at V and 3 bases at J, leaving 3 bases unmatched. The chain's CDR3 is CASSQSGGATDTQYF. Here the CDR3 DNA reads TGCGCCAGCAGCCAGAGCGGGGGGGCTACAGATACGCAGTATTTT.

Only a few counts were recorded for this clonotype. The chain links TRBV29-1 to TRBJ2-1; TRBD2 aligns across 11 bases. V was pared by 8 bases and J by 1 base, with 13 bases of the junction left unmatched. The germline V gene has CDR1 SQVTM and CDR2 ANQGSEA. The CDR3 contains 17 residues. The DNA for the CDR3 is TGCAGCACCGCCCGTAGCGGGGGGGCTGGGTCCTACAATGAGCAGTTCTTC. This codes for CSTARSGGAGSYNEQFF.

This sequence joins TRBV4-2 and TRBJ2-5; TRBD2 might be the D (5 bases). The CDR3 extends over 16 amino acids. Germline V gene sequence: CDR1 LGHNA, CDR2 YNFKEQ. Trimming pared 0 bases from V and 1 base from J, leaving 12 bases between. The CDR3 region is CASSQDFTGFQETQYF. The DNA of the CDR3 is TGTGCCAGCAGCCAAGATTTCACGGGATTCCAAGAGACCCAGTACTTC.

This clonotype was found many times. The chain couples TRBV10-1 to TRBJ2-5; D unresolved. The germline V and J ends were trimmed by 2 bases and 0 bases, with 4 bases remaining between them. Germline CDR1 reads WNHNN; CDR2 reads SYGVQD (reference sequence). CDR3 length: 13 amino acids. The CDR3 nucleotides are TGCGCCAGCAGTGAGCAGTACCAAGAGACCCAGTACTTC. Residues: CASSEQYQETQYF.

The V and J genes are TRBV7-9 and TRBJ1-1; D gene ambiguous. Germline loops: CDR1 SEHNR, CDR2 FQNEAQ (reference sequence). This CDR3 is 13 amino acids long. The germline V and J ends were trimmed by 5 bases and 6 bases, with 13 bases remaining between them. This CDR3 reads CASSRGRVPEAFF. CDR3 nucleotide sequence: TGTGCCAGCAGCCGAGGCCGGGTCCCTGAAGCTTTCTTT.

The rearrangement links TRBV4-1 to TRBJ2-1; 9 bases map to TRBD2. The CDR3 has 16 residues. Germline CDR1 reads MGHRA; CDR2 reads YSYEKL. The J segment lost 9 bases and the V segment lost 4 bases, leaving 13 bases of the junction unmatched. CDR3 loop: CASSLGSGGSYGEQFF. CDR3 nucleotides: TGCGCCAGCAGCCTGGGAAGCGGGGGGAGCTATGGTGAGCAGTTCTTC.

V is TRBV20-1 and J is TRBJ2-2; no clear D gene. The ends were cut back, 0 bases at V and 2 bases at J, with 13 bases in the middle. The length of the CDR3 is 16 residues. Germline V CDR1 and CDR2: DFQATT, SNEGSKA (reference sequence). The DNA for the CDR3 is TGCAGTGCTAGAGATTCTAGGGCCCAAAACACCGGGGAGCTGTTTTTT. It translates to CSARDSRAQNTGELFF.

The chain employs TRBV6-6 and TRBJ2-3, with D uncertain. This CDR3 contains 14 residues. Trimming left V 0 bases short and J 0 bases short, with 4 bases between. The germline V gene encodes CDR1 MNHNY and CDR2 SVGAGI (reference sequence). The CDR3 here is CASSYSWSTDTQYF. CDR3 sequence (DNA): TGTGCCAGCAGTTACTCATGGAGCACAGATACGCAGTATTTT.

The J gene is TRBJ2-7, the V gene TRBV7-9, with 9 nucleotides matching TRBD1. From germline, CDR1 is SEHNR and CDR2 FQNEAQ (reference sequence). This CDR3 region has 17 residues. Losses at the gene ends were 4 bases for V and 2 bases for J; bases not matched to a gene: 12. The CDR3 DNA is TGTGCCAGCAGCTCCCTTCGGGACAGGGAGGAACCCTACGAGCAGTACTTC. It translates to CASSSLRDREEPYEQYF.

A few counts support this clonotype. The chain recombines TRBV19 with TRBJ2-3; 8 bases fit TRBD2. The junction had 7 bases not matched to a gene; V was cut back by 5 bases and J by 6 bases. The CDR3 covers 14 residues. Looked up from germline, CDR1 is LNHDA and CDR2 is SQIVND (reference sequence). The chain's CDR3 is CASSPSAGGDTQYF. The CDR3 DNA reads TGTGCCAGTAGTCCCTCTGCGGGGGGTGATACGCAGTATTTT.

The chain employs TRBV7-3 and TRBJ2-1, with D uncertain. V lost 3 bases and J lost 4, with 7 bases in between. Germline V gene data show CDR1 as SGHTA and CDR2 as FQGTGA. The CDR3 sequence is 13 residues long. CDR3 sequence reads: CASSFDTYNEQFF. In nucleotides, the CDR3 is TGTGCCAGCAGCTTCGACACGTACAATGAGCAGTTCTTC.

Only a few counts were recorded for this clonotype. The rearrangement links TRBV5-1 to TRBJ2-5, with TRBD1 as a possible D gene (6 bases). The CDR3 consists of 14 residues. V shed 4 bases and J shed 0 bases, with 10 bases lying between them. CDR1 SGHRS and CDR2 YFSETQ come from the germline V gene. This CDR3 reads CASSRRQDQETQYF. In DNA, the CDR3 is TGCGCCAGCAGCCGTCGACAGGACCAAGAGACCCAGTACTTC. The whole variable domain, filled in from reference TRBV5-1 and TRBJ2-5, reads KAGVTQTPRYLIKTRGQQVTLSCSPISGHRSVSWYQQTPGQGLQFLFEYFSETQRNKGNFPGRFSGRQFSNSRSEMNVSTLELGDSALYLCASSRRQDQETQYFGPGTRLLVL.

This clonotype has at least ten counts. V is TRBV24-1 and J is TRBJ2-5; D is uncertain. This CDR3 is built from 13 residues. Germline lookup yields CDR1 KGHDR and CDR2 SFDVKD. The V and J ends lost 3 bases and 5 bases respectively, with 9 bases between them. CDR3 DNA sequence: TGTGCCACCAGTGATGTAGGTGAGGAGACCCAGTACTTC. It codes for CATSDVGEETQYF.

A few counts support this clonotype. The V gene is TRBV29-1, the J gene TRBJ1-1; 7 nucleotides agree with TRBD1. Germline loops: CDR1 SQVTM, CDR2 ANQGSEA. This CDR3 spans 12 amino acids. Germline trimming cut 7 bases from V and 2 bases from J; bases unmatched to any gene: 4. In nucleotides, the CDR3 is TGCAGCGGGAAGGGGGCAAACACTGAAGCTTTCTTT. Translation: CSGKGANTEAFF.

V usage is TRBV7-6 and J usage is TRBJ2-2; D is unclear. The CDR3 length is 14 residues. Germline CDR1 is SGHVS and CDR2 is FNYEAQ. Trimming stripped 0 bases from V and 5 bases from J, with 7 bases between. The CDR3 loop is CASSLAGVTGELFF. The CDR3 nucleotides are TGTGCCAGCAGCTTAGCGGGCGTTACCGGGGAGCTGTTTTTT.

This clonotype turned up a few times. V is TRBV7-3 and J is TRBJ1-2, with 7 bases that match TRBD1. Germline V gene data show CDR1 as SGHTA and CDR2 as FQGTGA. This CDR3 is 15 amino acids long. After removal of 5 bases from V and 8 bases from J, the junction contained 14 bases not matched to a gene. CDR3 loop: CASSHDLTGVGGYTF. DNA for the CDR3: TGTGCCAGCAGCCATGACCTTACAGGGGTAGGAGGCTACACCTTC.

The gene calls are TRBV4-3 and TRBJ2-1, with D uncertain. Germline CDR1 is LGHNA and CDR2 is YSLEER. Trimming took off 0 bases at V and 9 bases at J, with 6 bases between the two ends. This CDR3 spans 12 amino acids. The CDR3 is CASSQDTVEQFF. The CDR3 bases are TGCGCCAGCAGCCAAGATACTGTTGAGCAGTTCTTC.

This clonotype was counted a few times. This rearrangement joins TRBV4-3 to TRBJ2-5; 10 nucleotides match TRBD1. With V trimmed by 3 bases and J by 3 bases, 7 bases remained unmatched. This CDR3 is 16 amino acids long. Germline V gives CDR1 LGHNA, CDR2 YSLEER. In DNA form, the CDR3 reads TGCGCCAGCAGCCACCTGGGACAGGGGCTTGAAGAGACCCAGTACTTC. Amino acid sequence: CASSHLGQGLEETQYF.